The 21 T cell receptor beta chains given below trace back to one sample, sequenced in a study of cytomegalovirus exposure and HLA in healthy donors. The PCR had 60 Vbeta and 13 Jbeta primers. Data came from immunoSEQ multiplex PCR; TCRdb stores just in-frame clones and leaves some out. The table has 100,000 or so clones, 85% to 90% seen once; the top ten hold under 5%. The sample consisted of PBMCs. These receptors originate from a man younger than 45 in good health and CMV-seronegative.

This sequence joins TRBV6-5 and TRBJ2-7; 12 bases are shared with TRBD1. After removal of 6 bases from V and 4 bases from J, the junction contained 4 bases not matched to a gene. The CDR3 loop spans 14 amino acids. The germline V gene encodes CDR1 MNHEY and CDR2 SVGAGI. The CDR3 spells CASSQGQGAYEQYF. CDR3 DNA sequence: TGTGCCAGCAGCCAGGGACAGGGGGCTTACGAGCAGTACTTC.

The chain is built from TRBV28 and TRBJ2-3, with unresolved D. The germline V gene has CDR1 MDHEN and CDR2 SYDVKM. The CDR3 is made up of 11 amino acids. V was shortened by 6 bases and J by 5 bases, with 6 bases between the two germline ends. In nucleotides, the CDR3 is TGTGCCAGCAGGGCTTTAGATACGCAGTATTTT. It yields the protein CASRALDTQYF. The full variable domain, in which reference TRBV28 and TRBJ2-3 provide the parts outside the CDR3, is DVKVTQSSRYLVKRTGEKVFLECVQDMDHENMFWYRQDPGLGLRLIYFSYDVKMKEKGDIPEGYSVSREKKERFSLILESASTNQTSMYLCASRALDTQYFGPGTRLTVL.

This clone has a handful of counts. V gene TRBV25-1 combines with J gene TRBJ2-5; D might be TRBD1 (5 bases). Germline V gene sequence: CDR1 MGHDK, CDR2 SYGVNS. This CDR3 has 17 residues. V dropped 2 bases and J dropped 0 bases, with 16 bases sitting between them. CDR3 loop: CASSELGPGSDQETQYF. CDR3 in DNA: TGTGCCAGCAGTGAACTGGGGCCAGGTTCGGACCAAGAGACCCAGTACTTC. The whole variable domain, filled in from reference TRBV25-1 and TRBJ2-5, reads EADIYQTPRYLVIGTGKKITLECSQTMGHDKMYWYQQDPGMELHLIHYSYGVNSTEKGDLSSESTVSRIRTEHFPLTLESARPSHTSQYLCASSELGPGSDQETQYFGPGTRLLVL.

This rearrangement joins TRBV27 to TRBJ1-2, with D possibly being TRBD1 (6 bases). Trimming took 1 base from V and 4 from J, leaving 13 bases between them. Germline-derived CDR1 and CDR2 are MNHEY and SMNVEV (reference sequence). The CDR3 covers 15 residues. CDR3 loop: CASSLYPGGAYGYTF. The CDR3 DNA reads TGTGCCAGCAGTTTATACCCCGGGGGGGCCTATGGCTACACCTTC.

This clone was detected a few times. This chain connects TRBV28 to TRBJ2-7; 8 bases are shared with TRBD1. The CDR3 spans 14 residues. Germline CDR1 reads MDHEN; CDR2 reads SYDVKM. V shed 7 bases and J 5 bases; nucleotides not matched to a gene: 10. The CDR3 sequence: CASTGTGGANEQYF. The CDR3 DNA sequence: TGTGCCAGCACGGGAACAGGGGGAGCAAACGAGCAGTACTTC.

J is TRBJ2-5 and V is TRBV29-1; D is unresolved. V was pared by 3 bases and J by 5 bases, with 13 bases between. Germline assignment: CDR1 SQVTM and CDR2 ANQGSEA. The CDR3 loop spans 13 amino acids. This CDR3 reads CSVDSYLGETQYF. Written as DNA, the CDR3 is TGCAGCGTTGACTCCTACCTCGGGGAGACCCAGTACTTC.

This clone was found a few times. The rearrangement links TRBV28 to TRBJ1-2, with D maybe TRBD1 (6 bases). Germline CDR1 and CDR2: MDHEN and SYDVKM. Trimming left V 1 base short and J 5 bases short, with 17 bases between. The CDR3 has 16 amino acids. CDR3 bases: TGTGCCAGCAGTTTATTGCAGGGGAAGGGAAGGTATGGCTACACCTTC. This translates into CASSLLQGKGRYGYTF.

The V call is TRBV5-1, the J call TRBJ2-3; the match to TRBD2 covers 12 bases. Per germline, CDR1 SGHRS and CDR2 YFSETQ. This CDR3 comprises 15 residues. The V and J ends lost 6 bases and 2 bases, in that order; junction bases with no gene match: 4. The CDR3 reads CASTTSGSPTDTQYF. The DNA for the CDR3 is TGCGCCAGCACGACTAGCGGGAGCCCCACAGATACGCAGTATTTT.

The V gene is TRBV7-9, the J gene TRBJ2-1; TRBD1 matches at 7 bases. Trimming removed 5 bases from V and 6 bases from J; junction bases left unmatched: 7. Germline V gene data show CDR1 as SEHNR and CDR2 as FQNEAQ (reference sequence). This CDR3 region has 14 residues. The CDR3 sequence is CASSLAGTANEQFF. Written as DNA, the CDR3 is TGTGCCAGCAGCCTGGCCGGGACAGCCAATGAGCAGTTCTTC.

CDR3 sequence: CASRPGQGLSTIYF. The CDR3, as DNA: TGTGCCAGCAGACCGGGACAGGGGCTCAGTACCATATATTTT. The V call is TRBV6-6, the J call TRBJ1-3, with TRBD1 matching 10 bases. Germline trimming cut 6 bases from V and 10 bases from J; bases unmatched to any gene: 9. Looked up from germline, CDR1 is MNHNY and CDR2 is SVGAGI (reference sequence). The CDR3 spans 14 residues.

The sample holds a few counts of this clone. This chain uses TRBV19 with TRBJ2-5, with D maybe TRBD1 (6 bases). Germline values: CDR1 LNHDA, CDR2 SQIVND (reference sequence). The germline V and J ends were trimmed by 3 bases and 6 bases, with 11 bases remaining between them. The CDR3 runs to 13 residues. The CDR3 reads CASSIMQGKTQYF. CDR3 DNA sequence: TGTGCCAGTAGTATTATGCAGGGGAAGACCCAGTACTTC. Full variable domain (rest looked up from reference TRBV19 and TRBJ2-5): DGGITQSPKYLFRKEGQNVTLSCEQNLNHDAMYWYRQDPGQGLRLIYYSQIVNDFQKGDIAEGYSVSREKKESFPLTVTSAQKNPTAFYLCASSIMQGKTQYFGPGTRLLVL.

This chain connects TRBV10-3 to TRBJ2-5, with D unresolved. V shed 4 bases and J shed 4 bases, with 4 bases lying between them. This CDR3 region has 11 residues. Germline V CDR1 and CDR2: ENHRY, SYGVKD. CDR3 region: CAISAGETQYF. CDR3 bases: TGTGCCATCAGTGCCGGAGAGACCCAGTACTTC.

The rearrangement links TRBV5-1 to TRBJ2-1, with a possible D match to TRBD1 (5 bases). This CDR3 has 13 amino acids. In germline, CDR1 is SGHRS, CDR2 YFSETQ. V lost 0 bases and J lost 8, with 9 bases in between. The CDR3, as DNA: TGCGCCAGCAGCTTGGCCAGGGTCTATGAGCAGTTCTTC. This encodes CASSLARVYEQFF. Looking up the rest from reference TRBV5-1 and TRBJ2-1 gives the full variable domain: KAGVTQTPRYLIKTRGQQVTLSCSPISGHRSVSWYQQTPGQGLQFLFEYFSETQRNKGNFPGRFSGRQFSNSRSEMNVSTLELGDSALYLCASSLARVYEQFFGPGTRLTVL.

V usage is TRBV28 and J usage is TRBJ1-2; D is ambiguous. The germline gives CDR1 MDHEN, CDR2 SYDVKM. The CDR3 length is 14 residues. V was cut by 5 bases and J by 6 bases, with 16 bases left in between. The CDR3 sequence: CASSTAGHQDGYTF. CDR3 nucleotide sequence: TGTGCCAGCAGTACGGCAGGCCATCAAGATGGCTACACCTTC.

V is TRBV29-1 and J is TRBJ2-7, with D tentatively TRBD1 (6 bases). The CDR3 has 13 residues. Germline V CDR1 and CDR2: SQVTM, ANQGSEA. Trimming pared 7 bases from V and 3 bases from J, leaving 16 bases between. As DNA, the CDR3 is TGCAGCGCCTTAAATACAGGGAGCTACGAGCAGTACTTC. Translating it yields CSALNTGSYEQYF.

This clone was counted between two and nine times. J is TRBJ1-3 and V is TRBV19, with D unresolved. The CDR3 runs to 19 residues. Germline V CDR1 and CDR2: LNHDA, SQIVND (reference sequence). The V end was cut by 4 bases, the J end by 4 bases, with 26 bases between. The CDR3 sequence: CASSSEGIWKLWSGNTIYF. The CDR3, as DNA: TGTGCCAGTAGTAGCGAGGGAATATGGAAACTCTGGTCCGGAAACACCATATATTTT.

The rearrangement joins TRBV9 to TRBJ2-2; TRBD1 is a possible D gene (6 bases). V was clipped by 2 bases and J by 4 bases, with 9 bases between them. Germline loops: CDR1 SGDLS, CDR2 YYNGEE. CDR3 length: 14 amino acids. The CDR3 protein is CASSVGTPTGELFF. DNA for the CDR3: TGTGCCAGCAGCGTCGGGACACCCACCGGGGAGCTGTTTTTT.

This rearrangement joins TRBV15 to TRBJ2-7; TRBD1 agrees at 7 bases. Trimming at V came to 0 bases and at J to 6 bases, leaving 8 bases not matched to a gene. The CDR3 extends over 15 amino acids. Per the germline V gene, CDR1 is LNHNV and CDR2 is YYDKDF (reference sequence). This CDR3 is CATSRDLRTGAEQYF. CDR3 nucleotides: TGTGCCACCAGCAGAGATCTGAGGACAGGCGCCGAGCAGTACTTC.

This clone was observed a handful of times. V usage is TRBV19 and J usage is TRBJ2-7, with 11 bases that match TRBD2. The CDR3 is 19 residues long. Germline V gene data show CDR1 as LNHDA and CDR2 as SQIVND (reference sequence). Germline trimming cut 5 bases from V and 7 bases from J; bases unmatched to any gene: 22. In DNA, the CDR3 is TGTGCCAGTAGTTCAAAGGGACAGCCGGGACTAGCGGCTACTAATGAGCAGTACTTC. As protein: CASSSKGQPGLAATNEQYF.

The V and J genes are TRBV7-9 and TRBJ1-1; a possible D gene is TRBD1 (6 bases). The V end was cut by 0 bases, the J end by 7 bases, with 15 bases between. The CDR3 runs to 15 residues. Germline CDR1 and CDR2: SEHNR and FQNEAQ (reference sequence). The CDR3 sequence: CASSLAGAGLNEAFF. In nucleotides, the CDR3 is TGTGCCAGCAGCTTAGCGGGGGCAGGGTTAAATGAAGCTTTCTTT.

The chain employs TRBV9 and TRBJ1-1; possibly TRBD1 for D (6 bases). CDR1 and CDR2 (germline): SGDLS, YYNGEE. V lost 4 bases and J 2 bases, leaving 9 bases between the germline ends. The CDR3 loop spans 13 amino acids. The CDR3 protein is CASSTGLNTEAFF. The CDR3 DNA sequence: TGTGCCAGCAGCACAGGGCTTAACACTGAAGCTTTCTTT.